This TCR beta chain was obtained from a study of blood T cell repertoires in COVID-19. Whole-study context: Italy, Spain and the United States were the sources of the convalescent and acute COVID-19 samples.

As originally analysed: For nucleated cells, counts were estimated from reference gene primer amplification. Repertoires were generated with immunoSEQ multiplex PCR, while TCRdb's copy carries only in-frame clones and drops some. D and trimming come from the DNA, and the V and J calls and clone size come from that table. This table has 97,000 or so clones, approximately 79% appearing once. This CDR3 contains 11 residues. V was clipped by 7 bases and J by 2 bases, with 6 bases between them. Germline CDR1 is SNHLY and CDR2 is FYNNEI. V is TRBV2 and J is TRBJ2-7; D unclear. The receptor was derived from an elderly woman with active or convalescent COVID-19. Sequenced input: peripheral blood. The CDR3 DNA reads TGTGCCAGCATATCAGCCTACGAGCAGTACTTC. Translated, it gives CASISAYEQYF.